This T cell receptor (beta chain) was identified during a study of a mutant IDH1 vaccine in newly diagnosed glioma. General observations from the study: The study observed vaccine-induced immune responses in more than 80% of patients.

Method: immunoSEQ multiplex PCR; TCRdb's copy keeps in-frame clones and lacks some. The sample lists about 69,000 clones, roughly 86% seen once, with about 2% in the top ten. As to this clone: Its antigen is as yet unknown.

This CDR3 comprises 12 residues. Trimming left V 1 base short and J 5 bases short, with 5 bases between. CDR1 and CDR2 (germline): SGHRS, YFSETQ. The sample's time point: week 35, safety follow-up. Each dose of the vaccine consisted of 300 ug of mutant IDH1 20-mer peptide, with topical imiquimod. This sequence joins TRBV5-1 and TRBJ2-3; D may be TRBD1 (5 bases). The sequence was obtained from a man younger than 40 with glioma. The input for sequencing was PBMCs, taken from a glioma patient whose treatment included an IDH1 peptide vaccine. CDR3 in DNA: TGCGCCAGCAGCTTGAGGGGAGATACGCAGTATTTT. This gives the protein CASSLRGDTQYF.